This T cell receptor (beta chain) stems from a study of blood T cell repertoires in COVID-19. CDR1 and CDR2 (germline): WSHSY, SAAADI. The CDR3 totals 15 residues. V dropped 4 bases and J dropped 9; count of bases not matched to a gene: 8. In the original workflow: The authors estimated nucleated cell counts from reference gene primer amplification. Produced via immunoSEQ multiplex PCR; TCRdb's table is partial and in-frame only. That table is the source of V, J and clone size, and D and trimming were worked out from the DNA. The sample lists approximately 300,000 clones, about 85% seen once, with around 4.2% in the top ten.

The chain recombines TRBV10-2 with TRBJ2-1; 11 bases map to TRBD2. Sequencing was carried out using peripheral blood. The receptor was isolated from a woman between 50 and 59 years old with active or convalescent COVID-19. This chain's CDR3 is CASSAILAGVPEQFF. As DNA, the CDR3 is TGCGCCAGCAGTGCTATACTAGCGGGAGTCCCTGAGCAGTTCTTC.